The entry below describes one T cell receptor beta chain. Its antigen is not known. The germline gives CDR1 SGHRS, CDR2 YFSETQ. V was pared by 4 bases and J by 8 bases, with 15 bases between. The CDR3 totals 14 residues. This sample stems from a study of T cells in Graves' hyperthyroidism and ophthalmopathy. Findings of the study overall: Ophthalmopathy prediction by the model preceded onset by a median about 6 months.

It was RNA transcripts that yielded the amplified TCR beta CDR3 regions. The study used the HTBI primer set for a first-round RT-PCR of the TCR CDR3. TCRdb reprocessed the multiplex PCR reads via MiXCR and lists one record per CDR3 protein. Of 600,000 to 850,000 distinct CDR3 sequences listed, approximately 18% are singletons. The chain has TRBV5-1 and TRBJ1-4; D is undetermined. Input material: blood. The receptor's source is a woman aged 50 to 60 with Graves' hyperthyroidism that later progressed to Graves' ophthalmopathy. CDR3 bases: TGCGCCAGCAGCCCCTCTGTAAGTGACGAAAAACTGTTTTTT. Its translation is CASSPSVSDEKLFF.